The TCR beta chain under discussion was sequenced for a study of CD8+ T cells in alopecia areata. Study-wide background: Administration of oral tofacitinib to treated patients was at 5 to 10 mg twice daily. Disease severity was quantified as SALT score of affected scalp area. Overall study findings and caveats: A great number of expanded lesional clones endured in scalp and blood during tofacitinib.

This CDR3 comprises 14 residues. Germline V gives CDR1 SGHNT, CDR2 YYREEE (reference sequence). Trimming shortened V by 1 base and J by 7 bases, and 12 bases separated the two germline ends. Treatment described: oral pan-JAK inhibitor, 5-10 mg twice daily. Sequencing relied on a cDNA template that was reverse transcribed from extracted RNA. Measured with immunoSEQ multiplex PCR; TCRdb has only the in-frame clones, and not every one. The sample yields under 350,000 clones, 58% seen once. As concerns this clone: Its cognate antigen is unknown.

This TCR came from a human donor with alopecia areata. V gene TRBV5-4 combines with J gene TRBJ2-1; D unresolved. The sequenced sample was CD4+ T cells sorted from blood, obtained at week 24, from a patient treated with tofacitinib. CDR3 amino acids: CASSLITVQNEQFF. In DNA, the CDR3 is TGTGCCAGCAGCTTGATAACGGTCCAAAATGAGCAGTTCTTC. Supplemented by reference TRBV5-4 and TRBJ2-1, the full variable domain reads ETGVTQSPTHLIKTRGQQVTLRCSSQSGHNTVSWYQQALGQGPQFIFQYYREEENGRGNFPPRFSGLQFPNYSSELNVNALELDDSALYLCASSLITVQNEQFFGPGTRLTVL.